Sequencing of this T cell receptor (beta chain) was carried out in a study of cytomegalovirus exposure and HLA in healthy donors. Across the study: In a later analysis, the roughly 130 validation repertoires were reported to have used the same platform as the 666 first-cohort repertoires.

General study results and limits: The tendency of first-cohort TCR clusters to co-occur in the 100 to 150 validation repertoires emerged from a later analysis. Whilst most TCR sequences proved rare, a subset of public TCRs occurred across many donors. Under in vitro conditions, three CMV-associated chains were confirmed as specific for CMV antigens.

TCRdb's table, derived via immunoSEQ multiplex PCR, lists solely in-frame clones and lacks some. The table lists approximately 220,000 clones, 75% to 90% of them singletons. This CDR3 spans 13 amino acids. The germline V gene encodes CDR1 SGHRS and CDR2 YFSETQ. Trimming left V 3 bases short and J 1 base short, with 7 bases between. Remarks on this clone: The antigen is unknown.

Material for sequencing was PBMCs. This TCR was sampled from a young woman in good health and CMV-seropositive. The chain carries TRBV5-1 and TRBJ1-1; no firm D call. The CDR3 spells CASSSAANTEAFF. CDR3 sequence (DNA): TGCGCCAGCAGCTCGGCGGCGAACACTGAAGCTTTCTTT.